This T cell receptor beta chain comes out of a study of T-cell reconstitution after alpha-beta-depleted transplantation in children. Germline values: CDR1 SNHLY, CDR2 FYNNEI. CDR3 length: 13 residues. V gave up 7 bases and J gave up 8 bases; unmatched junction bases: 7. Preparation of the TCRbeta library involved a method that used unique molecular identifiers. TCRdb analysed the PCR reads with MiXCR anew, one entry per CDR3 protein. The table includes more than 450,000 distinct CDR3 sequences, around 16% detected once. The chain combines TRBV2 with TRBJ1-4; 7 nucleotides line up with TRBD1. Sequenced material: PBMCs from the stem cell graft donor, taken from the stem cell graft. The TCR originated in a human donor who donated a stem cell graft to a child with acute lymphoblastic leukemia. The CDR3 loop is CASNGDSNEKLFF. The CDR3 nucleotides read TGTGCCAGCAATGGGGACAGTAACGAAAAACTGTTTTTT.